Shown below are 17 T cell receptor beta chains from a single sample sequenced in a study of T cell responses to AZD1222 COVID-19 vaccine. Clones were read by immunoSEQ multiplex PCR, and TCRdb kept only the in-frame ones, dropping some. In the table there are under 200,000 clones, approximately 92% of which are singletons. The sample consisted of peripheral blood, taken on day 0 of AZD1222 vaccination. Receptor source: an adult in good health.

This chain links TRBV27 with TRBJ1-4; perhaps TRBD1 as D (5 bases). The germline V gene has CDR1 MNHEY and CDR2 SMNVEV (reference sequence). The V end was cut by 6 bases, the J end by 8 bases, with 16 bases between. The CDR3 has 14 residues. CDR3 bases: TGTGCCAGCAGCCCCGGTACCTGGGGGGAAAAACTGTTTTTT. It codes for CASSPGTWGEKLFF.

This chain links TRBV29-1 with TRBJ2-7, with 9 bases matching TRBD1. This CDR3 is built from 13 residues. Germline CDR1 and CDR2: SQVTM and ANQGSEA. The J segment lost 7 bases and the V segment lost 6 bases, leaving 10 bases of the junction unmatched. The CDR3 DNA reads as TGCAGCGTCGAGGGGGACAGGGTGGGTGAGCAGTACTTC. Amino acids: CSVEGDRVGEQYF.

V usage is TRBV30 and J usage is TRBJ1-5, with D maybe TRBD1 (5 bases). V lost 4 bases to trimming and J lost 7 bases, with 17 bases between them. CDR1 GTSNPN and CDR2 SVGIG come from the germline V gene (reference sequence). The CDR3 loop spans 14 amino acids. CDR3 loop: CAWKMQGTRQPQHF. CDR3 bases: TGTGCCTGGAAAATGCAGGGAACGAGGCAGCCCCAGCATTTT.

In its sample, this clone was seen once. This chain joins TRBV28 and TRBJ1-1; maybe TRBD1 (5 bases). Trimming shortened V by 3 bases and J by 2 bases, and 10 bases separated the two germline ends. The CDR3 totals 14 residues. Germline CDR1 and CDR2: MDHEN and SYDVKM. The CDR3 DNA reads as TGTGCCAGCAGTTTCAGGGAAGGAAACACTGAAGCTTTCTTT. It translates to CASSFREGNTEAFF.

The J gene is TRBJ1-2, the V gene TRBV28; tentative D call: TRBD1 (6 bases). The V gene lost 6 bases and the J gene lost 6 bases, with 14 bases spanning the gap. The CDR3 has 13 amino acids. Germline V lookup: CDR1 MDHEN, CDR2 SYDVKM. The CDR3 region is CASSLTGYDGYTF. DNA of the CDR3: TGTGCCAGCAGCTTAACAGGGTACGATGGCTACACCTTC.

This chain joins TRBV2 and TRBJ1-2; 9 nucleotides line up with TRBD1. This CDR3 has 13 amino acids. CDR1 and CDR2 (germline): SNHLY, FYNNEI. Trimming removed 10 bases from V and 6 bases from J; junction bases left unmatched: 9. The CDR3, as DNA: TGTGCCAACCGGGACAGGGCTTTCAATGGCTACACCTTC. It yields the protein CANRDRAFNGYTF.

The J gene is TRBJ2-7, the V gene TRBV6-2 or TRBV6-3, with D possibly being TRBD1 (6 bases). Germline V gene sequence: CDR1 MNHEY, CDR2 SVGEGT. The CDR3 has 15 amino acids. V was cut by 6 bases and J by 3 bases, with 18 bases left in between. The CDR3 loop reads CASSRKTGQVYEQYF. The CDR3 DNA reads as TGTGCCAGCAGCCGTAAGACGGGACAAGTCTACGAGCAGTACTTC.

The J gene is TRBJ1-4, the V gene TRBV18, with TRBD1 identical over 8 bases. Germline V gives CDR1 KGHSH, CDR2 LQKENI. The trim removed 6 bases at V and 8 bases at J, leaving 14 bases unmatched. This CDR3 is built from 16 residues. CDR3 residues: CASSLSRTGYIEKLFF. The CDR3 DNA follows: TGTGCCAGCTCTCTCAGCCGGACAGGGTATATCGAAAAACTGTTTTTT.

J is TRBJ1-5 and V is TRBV15, with 8 bases matching TRBD1. The CDR3 runs 15 residues. Per the germline V gene, CDR1 is LNHNV and CDR2 is YYDKDF (reference sequence). V lost 6 bases, J lost 1 base, and 5 bases stayed unmatched. The CDR3 spells CATSPTGGSNQPQHF. The DNA for the CDR3 is TGTGCCACCAGTCCAACAGGGGGAAGCAATCAGCCCCAGCATTTT.

The chain links TRBV19 to TRBJ1-3, with D possibly TRBD1 on 6 matching bases. Between the trimmed V and J ends, which lost 4 bases and 3 bases, there was a span of 16 bases. There are 16 residues in the CDR3. Germline CDR1 is LNHDA and CDR2 is SQIVND (reference sequence). CDR3 DNA: TGTGCCAGTAGTACCCACCTTGGGGGCTTTGGAAACACCATATATTTT. Its protein product is CASSTHLGGFGNTIYF.

This clone was recorded once. CDR3 nucleotides: TGTGCCAGTACCGAAGGAGTGAACACTGAAGCTTTCTTT. Translated: CASTEGVNTEAFF. V is TRBV19 and J is TRBJ1-1; no reliable D call. The V gene lost 7 bases and the J gene lost 0 bases, with 9 bases spanning the gap. CDR1 and CDR2 from the germline V gene are LNHDA and SQIVND (reference sequence). CDR3 length: 13 residues. Full variable domain (missing parts from reference TRBV19 and TRBJ1-1): DGGITQSPKYLFRKEGQNVTLSCEQNLNHDAMYWYRQDPGQGLRLIYYSQIVNDFQKGDIAEGYSVSREKKESFPLTVTSAQKNPTAFYLCASTEGVNTEAFFGQGTRLTVV.

The chain recombines TRBV13 with TRBJ1-3; possibly TRBD1 for D (6 bases). The germline V gene encodes CDR1 PRHDT and CDR2 FYEKMQ (reference sequence). CDR3 size: 15 residues. V was cut by 0 bases and J by 4 bases, with 10 bases left in between. The CDR3 nucleotides are TGTGCCAGCAGCTTAGGGCAGGGGTTCGGAAACACCATATATTTT. It specifies CASSLGQGFGNTIYF. Full variable domain (missing parts from reference TRBV13 and TRBJ1-3): AAGVIQSPRHLIKEKRETATLKCYPIPRHDTVYWYQQGPGQDPQFLISFYEKMQSDKGSIPDRFSAQQFSDYHSELNMSSLELGDSALYFCASSLGQGFGNTIYFGEGSWLTVV.

This clone was recorded once. V usage is TRBV7-9 and J usage is TRBJ1-5, with D maybe TRBD1 (5 bases). The CDR3 contains 15 residues. From germline, CDR1 is SEHNR and CDR2 FQNEAQ (reference sequence). V lost 6 bases and J lost 4, with 16 bases in between. The CDR3, as DNA: TGTGCCAGCAGTCAATCCGGGACGGTGAATCAGCCCCAGCATTTT. This codes for CASSQSGTVNQPQHF.

This clone was detected only once. The chain uses TRBV4-3 and TRBJ1-4; perhaps TRBD1 as D (6 bases). The CDR3 length is 15 residues. CDR1 LGHNA and CDR2 YSLEER come from the germline V gene. Deletions cut 0 bases from V and 10 bases from J, with 15 bases between. CDR3 sequence (DNA): TGCGCCAGCAGCCAAGAACCAGAAAAGGGGGGAAAACTGTTTTTT. This encodes CASSQEPEKGGKLFF.

V usage is TRBV2 and J usage is TRBJ1-4; 10 bases fit TRBD1. The CDR3 loop spans 13 amino acids. Germline CDR1 is SNHLY and CDR2 is FYNNEI. V shed 6 bases, J shed 8 bases, and the junction held 3 bases outside the gene matches. The CDR3 sequence is CASSDRGQEKLFF. The DNA for the CDR3 is TGTGCCAGCAGCGACAGGGGGCAAGAAAAACTGTTTTTT.

This rearrangement joins TRBV28 to TRBJ1-2, with 8 positions matching TRBD1. The germline V gene has CDR1 MDHEN and CDR2 SYDVKM. The J segment lost 4 bases and the V segment lost 4 bases, leaving 5 bases of the junction unmatched. This CDR3 is 14 amino acids long. In DNA, the CDR3 is TGTGCCAGCAGTTCCGACAGGGGCGCCTATGGCTACACCTTC. As protein: CASSSDRGAYGYTF.

V is TRBV27 and J is TRBJ2-1, with D possibly matching TRBD1 (6 bases). This CDR3 has 16 amino acids. Trimming cost V 4 bases and J 2 bases, with 15 bases left between them. Germline V gene lookup returns CDR1 MNHEY and CDR2 SMNVEV (reference sequence). In DNA form, the CDR3 reads TGTGCCAGCAGTTCATACAGGGAAAATCCCTACAATGAGCAGTTCTTC. Translated, it gives CASSSYRENPYNEQFF.